The 32 T cell receptor beta chains listed next were all sequenced from one sample in a study of beta chain features in type 1 diabetes. The investigators reverse transcribed all of the isolated RNA, so they sequenced expressed TCRB transcripts. Data came from immunoSEQ multiplex PCR; TCRdb stores just in-frame clones and leaves some out. Of 150,000 to 190,000 clones detected, approximately 12% appear once; the ten largest clones hold approximately 2%. The sample was central memory CD4+ T cells from blood. Every receptor here comes from a man in his late teens or twenties in good health.

The J gene is TRBJ1-2, the V gene TRBV25-1, with D uncertain. Between the trimmed V and J ends, which lost 2 bases and 2 bases, there was a span of 6 bases. Germline lookup yields CDR1 MGHDK and CDR2 SYGVNS. The CDR3 totals 13 residues. The CDR3 here is CASSEGLNYGYTF. The CDR3 region has the DNA TGTGCCAGCAGTGAAGGACTGAACTATGGCTACACCTTC.

This sequence joins TRBV4-3 and TRBJ1-5, with D maybe TRBD1 (6 bases). This CDR3 region has 15 residues. Trimming removed 0 bases from V and 6 bases from J, with 12 bases in between. CDR1 and CDR2 from the germline V gene are LGHNA and YSLEER. This CDR3 reads CASSQDSQGSQPQHF. Written as DNA, the CDR3 is TGCGCCAGCAGCCAAGATAGCCAGGGGAGTCAGCCCCAGCATTTT.

The rearrangement uses TRBV7-2 and TRBJ1-4, with D tentatively TRBD1 (6 bases). Germline values: CDR1 SGHTA, CDR2 FQGNSA. CDR3 size: 15 residues. V dropped 5 bases and J dropped 7 bases, with 17 bases sitting between them. The CDR3 loop reads CASSPRGGVGEKLFF. As DNA, the CDR3 is TGTGCCAGCAGCCCCCGAGGGGGGGTGGGTGAAAAACTGTTTTTT. Looking up the rest from reference TRBV7-2 and TRBJ1-4 gives the full variable domain: GAGVSQSPSNKVTEKGKDVELRCDPISGHTALYWYRQSLGQGLEFLIYFQGNSAPDKSGLPSDRFSAERTGGSVSTLTIQRTQQEDSAVYLCASSPRGGVGEKLFFGSGTQLSVL.

Only a few counts were recorded for this clone. The chain has TRBV5-1 and TRBJ2-3, with TRBD2 matching 7 bases. Germline V lookup: CDR1 SGHRS, CDR2 YFSETQ. The ends lost 0 bases at V and 4 bases at J; junction bases unmatched: 8. The length of the CDR3 is 16 residues. The CDR3 sequence: CASSLVGLGFADTQYF. The DNA for the CDR3 is TGCGCCAGCAGCTTGGTTGGACTAGGGTTCGCAGATACGCAGTATTTT. The variable domain in full, with the rest retrieved from reference TRBV5-1 and TRBJ2-3, is KAGVTQTPRYLIKTRGQQVTLSCSPISGHRSVSWYQQTPGQGLQFLFEYFSETQRNKGNFPGRFSGRQFSNSRSEMNVSTLELGDSALYLCASSLVGLGFADTQYFGPGTRLTVL.

This clone was counted ten times or more. The chain recombines TRBV18 with TRBJ1-1; a weak D match, TRBD1 (5 bases). The CDR3 contains 15 residues. Looked up from germline, CDR1 is KGHSH and CDR2 is LQKENI. V lost 3 bases and J lost 0, with 11 bases in between. The CDR3 protein is CASSPATEMNTEAFF. The CDR3 DNA reads as TGTGCCAGCTCACCGGCGACAGAGATGAACACTGAAGCTTTCTTT.

This clone was seen many times. The chain combines TRBV6-6 with TRBJ2-5; D is possibly TRBD1 (6 bases). The CDR3 runs 15 residues. Trimming shortened V by 5 bases and J by 5 bases, and 18 bases separated the two germline ends. Germline loops: CDR1 MNHNY, CDR2 SVGAGI (reference sequence). CDR3 protein: CASSTGTTARETQYF. The CDR3 DNA follows: TGTGCCAGCAGTACCGGGACAACCGCTCGGGAGACCCAGTACTTC.

V gene TRBV6-5 combines with J gene TRBJ2-7; 7 bases are a match to TRBD1. In germline, CDR1 is MNHEY, CDR2 SVGAGI. The trim removed 2 bases at V and 5 bases at J, leaving 9 bases unmatched. CDR3 length: 15 residues. CDR3 region: CASSYTHRGSHEQYF. The CDR3 DNA is TGTGCCAGCAGTTACACCCACAGGGGTTCCCACGAGCAGTACTTC.

This clone was observed a handful of times. The chain links TRBV10-3 to TRBJ2-3; 10 bases are a match to TRBD1. J gave up 3 bases and V 6 bases, and 6 bases lay outside the gene matches. The V gene's germline CDR1 is ENHRY and CDR2 SYGVKD. The CDR3 has 15 residues. The CDR3, as DNA: TGTGCCATCAGGGTGACAGGGGGCCAGACAGATACGCAGTATTTT. Its translation is CAIRVTGGQTDTQYF.

V usage is TRBV5-4 and J usage is TRBJ2-7; D remains unclear. The germline CDR1 and CDR2 sequences are SGHNT and YYREEE (reference sequence). V was shortened by 0 bases and J by 3 bases, with 13 bases between the two germline ends. This CDR3 contains 15 residues. This CDR3 reads CASSLAAGPLYEQYF. CDR3 nucleotide sequence: TGTGCCAGCAGCTTGGCGGCAGGCCCCCTCTACGAGCAGTACTTC.

This clone was counted only a few times. Other DNA variants within this sample encode the same CDR3. The chain carries TRBV10-2 and TRBJ1-5; 7 bases fit TRBD1. Germline loops: CDR1 WSHSY, CDR2 SAAADI. The CDR3 length is 12 residues. After removal of 6 bases from V and 7 bases from J, the junction contained 3 bases not matched to a gene. The CDR3 sequence: CASRTGDQPQHF. CDR3 coding DNA: TGCGCCAGCAGAACAGGGGACCAGCCCCAGCATTTT.

In this sample, this clone turned up many times. J is TRBJ2-1 and V is TRBV27; D is unclear. V lost 7 bases and J 10 bases, leaving 14 bases between the germline ends. CDR3 length: 12 residues. The germline gives CDR1 MNHEY, CDR2 SMNVEV (reference sequence). The CDR3 DNA reads as TGTGCCAGCAACCAGACCAGCAGAGAGCAGTTCTTC. Residues: CASNQTSREQFF.

The chain links TRBV18 to TRBJ2-7; 10 bases are shared with TRBD1. V was clipped by 3 bases and J by 4 bases; unmatched bases: 6. Germline V CDR1 and CDR2: KGHSH, LQKENI. The CDR3 is made up of 15 amino acids. The chain's CDR3 is CASSPGGQGTYEQYF. The CDR3, as DNA: TGTGCCAGCTCACCTGGGGGACAGGGGACTTACGAGCAGTACTTC.

The DNA for the CDR3 is TGTGCCTGGAGACTGGGCCGGACCGGGGAGCTGTTTTTT. Residues: CAWRLGRTGELFF. This rearrangement joins TRBV30 to TRBJ2-2; D call uncertain. Trimming left V 3 bases short and J 5 bases short, with 10 bases between. The length of the CDR3 is 13 residues. CDR1 and CDR2 (germline): GTSNPN, SVGIG (reference sequence). Using reference TRBV30 and TRBJ2-2 for the parts outside the CDR3, the full variable domain is SQTIHQWPATLVQPVGSPLSLECTVEGTSNPNLYWYRQAAGRGLQLLFYSVGIGQISSEVPQNLSASRPQDRQFILSSKKLLLSDSGFYLCAWRLGRTGELFFGEGSRLTVL.

This clone was detected only a few times. The chain links TRBV6-1 to TRBJ2-3; D unclear. With 3 bases removed from V and 0 bases from J, the gap between germline ends came to 7 bases. This CDR3 comprises 14 residues. Germline assignment: CDR1 MNHNS and CDR2 SASEGT. CDR3 in DNA: TGTGCCAGCAGTGATGCGGCTAGCACAGATACGCAGTATTTT. Residues: CASSDAASTDTQYF.

This clone turned up a few times. V usage is TRBV29-1 and J usage is TRBJ1-2; D is ambiguous. This CDR3 spans 15 amino acids. With 7 bases removed from V and 1 base from J, the gap between germline ends came to 19 bases. Germline values: CDR1 SQVTM, CDR2 ANQGSEA. The CDR3 loop is CSASTDSHFNYGYTF. As DNA, the CDR3 is TGCAGCGCTTCGACGGACTCCCACTTTAACTATGGCTACACCTTC. Using reference TRBV29-1 and TRBJ1-2 for the parts outside the CDR3, the full variable domain is SAVISQKPSRDICQRGTSLTIQCQVDSQVTMMFWYRQQPGQSLTLIATANQGSEATYESGFVIDKFPISRPNLTFSTLTVSNMSPEDSSIYLCSASTDSHFNYGYTFGSGTRLTVV.

This clone was detected a few times. Other nucleotide sequences in the sample specify the same CDR3. This chain links TRBV7-2 with TRBJ2-2; D might be TRBD2 (5 bases). The CDR3 sequence is 15 residues long. From germline, CDR1 is SGHTA and CDR2 FQGNSA. V was trimmed by 5 bases and J by 0 bases, leaving 10 bases between them. DNA for the CDR3: TGTGCCAGCAGCCCTACCGGGACGAACACCGGGGAGCTGTTTTTT. Its translation is CASSPTGTNTGELFF.

The chain joins TRBV5-4 to TRBJ1-2, with D tentatively TRBD1 (5 bases). The CDR3 extends over 13 amino acids. Trimming pared 4 bases from V and 4 bases from J, leaving 11 bases between. Germline assignment: CDR1 SGHNT and CDR2 YYREEE (reference sequence). The DNA of the CDR3 is TGTGCCAGCAGCATCGACAGTCGCTATGGCTACACCTTC. As protein: CASSIDSRYGYTF.

This clone appeared a few times. The gene calls are TRBV10-3 and TRBJ2-7; a possible D gene is TRBD2 (6 bases). The V gene's germline CDR1 is ENHRY and CDR2 SYGVKD. V lost 6 bases and J 3 bases, leaving 15 bases between the germline ends. This CDR3 has 14 amino acids. The CDR3 region is CAIRGGDYLYEQYF. In DNA form, the CDR3 reads TGTGCCATCAGGGGGGGTGACTACCTCTACGAGCAGTACTTC.

The V call is TRBV6-5, the J call TRBJ2-5, with 11 positions matching TRBD2. V gave up 5 bases and J gave up 2 bases; unmatched junction bases: 4. The germline V gene encodes CDR1 MNHEY and CDR2 SVGAGI. The CDR3 runs 15 residues. Here the CDR3 reads CASSQTSGRQETQYF. CDR3 coding DNA: TGTGCCAGCAGTCAAACTAGCGGGAGACAAGAGACCCAGTACTTC.

This clone was seen more than once but under ten times. V usage is TRBV9 and J usage is TRBJ2-7, with 9 bases identical to TRBD2. The ends lost 4 bases at V and 5 bases at J; junction bases unmatched: 10. The germline gives CDR1 SGDLS, CDR2 YYNGEE. The CDR3 spans 15 residues. This CDR3 reads CASSPQGSGRHEQYF. The DNA for the CDR3 is TGTGCCAGCAGCCCCCAGGGTAGCGGGAGACACGAGCAGTACTTC.

The chain is built from TRBV9 and TRBJ2-1, with 8 bases lining up with TRBD1. Germline V gives CDR1 SGDLS, CDR2 YYNGEE. The CDR3 runs 15 residues. V trimming: 0 bases; J trimming: 2 bases; junction bases outside the gene matches: 1. CDR3 coding DNA: TGTGCCAGCAGCGTAGGACAGGGGACCTACAATGAGCAGTTCTTC. It specifies CASSVGQGTYNEQFF.

This clone was counted only a few times. The chain joins TRBV10-3 to TRBJ2-1; TRBD2 matches 7 bases. Trimming removed 11 bases from V and 2 bases from J; junction bases left unmatched: 12. The CDR3 consists of 15 residues. CDR1 is ENHRY and CDR2 is SYGVKD in the germline V gene. CDR3 sequence reads: CAVRASGSPYNEQFF. The DNA for the CDR3 is TGTGCCGTAAGGGCTAGCGGCTCCCCCTACAATGAGCAGTTCTTC.

The gene calls are TRBV5-1 and TRBJ2-3; unclear D gene. Germline V CDR1 and CDR2: SGHRS, YFSETQ. CDR3 length: 11 amino acids. V dropped 4 bases and J dropped 9 bases, with 9 bases sitting between them. CDR3 nucleotide sequence: TGCGCCAGCAGCCAGGACCTAACGCAGTATTTT. This encodes CASSQDLTQYF.

Notes on this clone: Other DNA sequences within the sample encode an identical CDR3. This sequence joins TRBV7-2 and TRBJ2-2; TRBD1 agrees at 8 bases. Germline V lookup: CDR1 SGHTA, CDR2 FQGNSA. V shed 2 bases and J 6 bases; nucleotides not matched to a gene: 5. The CDR3 length is 15 residues. Here the CDR3 reads CASSLRQGAAGELFF. The CDR3, as DNA: TGTGCCAGCAGCTTAAGGCAGGGGGCGGCCGGGGAGCTGTTTTTT.

This clone appeared a few times. The genes are TRBV5-1 and TRBJ2-7; D is perhaps TRBD1 (5 bases). Germline V gene data show CDR1 as SGHRS and CDR2 as YFSETQ. The CDR3 length is 13 residues. Trimming left V 0 bases short and J 5 bases short, with 9 bases between. CDR3 loop: CASSLEGLDEQYF. Here the CDR3 DNA reads TGCGCCAGCAGCTTGGAGGGGCTAGACGAGCAGTACTTC.

This chain connects TRBV10-3 to TRBJ2-3, with 8 positions matching TRBD1. J gave up 3 bases and V 6 bases, and 5 bases lay outside the gene matches. This CDR3 region has 14 residues. Per the germline V gene, CDR1 is ENHRY and CDR2 is SYGVKD. DNA of the CDR3: TGTGCCATCAGGGGGACAGGAGAGACAGATACGCAGTATTTT. The encoded protein is CAIRGTGETDTQYF.

The chain has TRBV5-4 and TRBJ2-1; either TRBD1 or TRBD2 may supply D (5 bases each). CDR1 is SGHNT, CDR2 YYREEE, per germline (reference sequence). This CDR3 region has 15 residues. Trimming pared 2 bases from V and 15 bases from J, leaving 24 bases between. The CDR3 reads CASSLTSRGGGFPFF. The CDR3 coding sequence is TGTGCCAGCAGCTTAACCTCCCGGGGCGGAGGATTCCCGTTCTTC.

The genes are TRBV4-2 and TRBJ2-5; 7 nucleotides match TRBD1. There are 15 residues in the CDR3. J gave up 5 bases and V 1 base, and 7 bases lay outside the gene matches. Germline V gene sequence: CDR1 LGHNA, CDR2 YNFKEQ. CDR3 sequence (DNA): TGTGCCAGCAGCCAAGCGGGACAGATATGGGAGACCCAGTACTTC. Translation gives CASSQAGQIWETQYF.

V gene TRBV5-4 combines with J gene TRBJ2-5; D gene ambiguous. CDR3 length: 14 residues. The ends were cut back, 0 bases at V and 4 bases at J, with 10 bases in the middle. The germline gives CDR1 SGHNT, CDR2 YYREEE (reference sequence). The CDR3 here is CASSLERSPETQYF. In DNA, the CDR3 is TGTGCCAGCAGCTTGGAACGGTCCCCAGAGACCCAGTACTTC.

CDR3 coding DNA: TGTGCCACCAGGGGTGACAAATCCTATAATTCACCCCTCCACTTT. This encodes CATRGDKSYNSPLHF. The rearrangement uses TRBV15 and TRBJ1-6; D is ambiguous. Trimming left V 6 bases short and J 1 base short, with 10 bases between. The CDR3 is 15 amino acids. CDR1 and CDR2 from the germline V gene are LNHNV and YYDKDF (reference sequence).

This clone was detected a few times. The genes are TRBV19 and TRBJ2-3; D ambiguous. V was clipped by 2 bases and J by 5 bases, with 17 bases between them. This CDR3 spans 16 amino acids. The germline V gene encodes CDR1 LNHDA and CDR2 SQIVND (reference sequence). The DNA for the CDR3 is TGTGCCAGTAGTATAAGTCCGAACGTGGGAAAAGATACGCAGTATTTT. Its translation is CASSISPNVGKDTQYF.

The chain employs TRBV6-5 and TRBJ2-7; D unresolved. V lost 6 bases to trimming and J lost 6 bases, with 12 bases between them. CDR3 size: 12 residues. Looked up from germline, CDR1 is MNHEY and CDR2 is SVGAGI. The CDR3 DNA reads as TGTGCCAGCAGGTCTAGGAGTGGCGAGCAGTACTTC. Translation: CASRSRSGEQYF.